This passage covers 18 T cell receptor beta chains from one sample sequenced in a study of blood T cell repertoires in COVID-19. Profiling relied on immunoSEQ multiplex PCR, and the TCRdb table lists in-frame clones only, not all of them. The data show under 250,000 clones, 84% seen once. The sample comprised PBMCs or T cells enriched from blood (not recorded which). All receptors derive from a man between 60 and 75 years old who had recovered from COVID-19.

The J gene is TRBJ1-1, the V gene TRBV19, with TRBD1 matching over 8 bases. CDR3 size: 13 residues. The germline V gene has CDR1 LNHDA and CDR2 SQIVND (reference sequence). J gave up 4 bases and V 7 bases, and 5 bases lay outside the gene matches. The CDR3 protein is CASTRTGFTEAFF. For the CDR3, the DNA is TGTGCCAGTACTAGGACAGGGTTCACTGAAGCTTTCTTT.

The chain is built from TRBV5-4 and TRBJ2-1; 10 bases map to TRBD2. This CDR3 contains 17 residues. Losses at the gene ends were 0 bases for V and 10 bases for J; bases not matched to a gene: 13. Germline CDR1 is SGHNT and CDR2 is YYREEE (reference sequence). The CDR3 DNA is TGTGCCAGCAGCTTGGCCGGTGGAGCGGGGGGGCTTCGGGAGCAGTTCTTC. Protein sequence: CASSLAGGAGGLREQFF.

Concerning this clone itself: This specimen includes other DNA sequences encoding the same CDR3. This chain connects TRBV18 to TRBJ1-2; no firm D call. Trimming took off 2 bases at V and 2 bases at J, with 6 bases between the two ends. Germline V gives CDR1 KGHSH, CDR2 LQKENI. The CDR3 spans 13 residues. In DNA form, the CDR3 reads TGTGCCAGCTCACCAGACAAAAACTATGGCTACACCTTC. Translation: CASSPDKNYGYTF.

V is TRBV6-5 and J is TRBJ2-5, with TRBD1 identical over 7 bases. The CDR3 runs to 15 residues. V was pared by 10 bases and J by 10 bases, with 21 bases of the junction left unmatched. Germline CDR1 and CDR2: MNHEY and SVGAGI. The CDR3 loop is CATTPGRGQIGDQYF. The CDR3 bases are TGTGCCACCACCCCAGGAAGGGGACAGATCGGGGACCAGTACTTC.

V usage is TRBV27 and J usage is TRBJ2-1, with TRBD1 identical over 9 bases. Germline V gene sequence: CDR1 MNHEY, CDR2 SMNVEV (reference sequence). The CDR3 contains 15 residues. Trimming removed 8 bases from V and 8 bases from J; junction bases left unmatched: 13. The CDR3 DNA is TGTGCCAGCGGGATAGGGGGACAGGGTTTGCATGAGCAGTTCTTC. This translates into CASGIGGQGLHEQFF.

This chain joins TRBV6-4 and TRBJ2-7; no clear D. CDR1 and CDR2 from the germline V gene are MRHNA and SNTAGT. Trimming removed 0 bases at V and 0 bases at J, with 9 bases between. This CDR3 region has 15 residues. For the CDR3, the DNA is TGTGCCAGCAGTGACTCGAGGTGGCCCTCCTACGAGCAGTACTTC. This gives the protein CASSDSRWPSYEQYF.

The rearrangement links TRBV19 to TRBJ2-5, with D perhaps TRBD1 (7 bases). Germline V gene sequence: CDR1 LNHDA, CDR2 SQIVND (reference sequence). The ends were cut back, 5 bases at V and 5 bases at J, with 9 bases in the middle. The CDR3 runs to 12 residues. The CDR3 nucleotides are TGTGCCAGTAGTTCAGGGGGGGAGACCCAGTACTTC. Amino acids: CASSSGGETQYF.

V usage is TRBV2 and J usage is TRBJ1-6; the D is unclear. V lost 4 bases, J lost 8 bases, and 12 bases lay in between. This CDR3 has 14 amino acids. In germline, CDR1 is SNHLY, CDR2 FYNNEI. The CDR3 sequence: CASSARVWDSPLHF. The CDR3 coding sequence is TGTGCCAGCAGTGCTCGGGTTTGGGATTCACCCCTCCACTTT.

J is TRBJ2-2 and V is TRBV12-3 or TRBV12-4; no clear D. This CDR3 is 13 amino acids long. The ends were cut back, 5 bases at V and 5 bases at J, with 9 bases in the middle. The CDR3 spells CASSPPATGELFF. The CDR3 DNA sequence: TGTGCCAGCAGTCCTCCCGCGACCGGGGAGCTGTTTTTT.

V usage is TRBV5-1 and J usage is TRBJ1-2; TRBD1 matches 8 bases. Trimming removed 4 bases from V and 7 bases from J; junction bases left unmatched: 6. The CDR3 has 13 residues. Germline values: CDR1 SGHRS, CDR2 YFSETQ. The CDR3 DNA reads TGCGCCAGCAGCCCGGACAGGGCTACTGGCTACACCTTC. The encoded protein is CASSPDRATGYTF.

The chain combines TRBV21-1 with TRBJ2-7; the table's TRBD1 call for D was not verified on the DNA. TRBV21-1 is labeled a pseudogene. This CDR3 region has 14 residues. The DNA for the CDR3 is TGTGCCAGCAGCAAGGGGACAGGGAGATACGAGCAGTACTTC. This sequence encodes CASSKGTGRYEQYF.

This chain links TRBV6-5 with TRBJ2-1, with D perhaps TRBD2 (5 bases). CDR3 length: 14 amino acids. The V end lost 2 bases, the J end lost 6 bases, and 11 bases lay between the germline ends. The V gene's germline CDR1 is MNHEY and CDR2 SVGAGI. The CDR3 coding sequence is TGTGCCAGCAGTTACGTTTCTGCGGGCAATGAGCAGTTCTTC. This codes for CASSYVSAGNEQFF.

V usage is TRBV3-1 (or the pseudogene TRBV3-2) and J usage is TRBJ1-6; the D gene is possibly TRBD1 (5 bases). Germline loops: CDR1 LGHDT, CDR2 YNNKEL (reference sequence). The V end was cut by 6 bases, the J end by 0 bases, with 12 bases between. There are 16 residues in the CDR3. The CDR3 region has the DNA TGTGCCAGCAGAACCACAGGCCTCTCCTATAATTCACCCCTCCACTTT. Amino acids: CASRTTGLSYNSPLHF.

The gene calls are TRBV19 and TRBJ1-5; D is undetermined. The CDR3 runs to 12 residues. Trimming left V 3 bases short and J 9 bases short, with 9 bases between. Germline values: CDR1 LNHDA, CDR2 SQIVND (reference sequence). CDR3 protein: CASSIEGGPQHF. CDR3 DNA: TGTGCCAGTAGTATTGAAGGAGGGCCCCAGCATTTT.

This chain connects TRBV3-1 (or the pseudogene TRBV3-2) to TRBJ1-2; D gene ambiguous. Germline V CDR1 and CDR2: LGHDT, YNNKEL (reference sequence). Deletions cut 3 bases from V and 0 bases from J, with 8 bases between. This CDR3 has 14 residues. The CDR3, as DNA: TGTGCCAGCAGCCAGACCGGGACTAACTATGGCTACACCTTC. This encodes CASSQTGTNYGYTF.

The J gene is TRBJ1-1, the V gene TRBV7-9; 7 nucleotides match TRBD1. There are 12 residues in the CDR3. J gave up 6 bases and V 6 bases, and 4 bases lay outside the gene matches. CDR1 is SEHNR, CDR2 FQNEAQ, per germline (reference sequence). The CDR3 region is CASREQGSEAFF. CDR3 in DNA: TGTGCCAGCAGAGAACAGGGGTCTGAAGCTTTCTTT.

The CDR3 DNA reads as TGTGCCAGCAGCTCCATCCACGTGCGCGGGGCGTCCTACAATGAGCAGTTCTTC. It yields the protein CASSSIHVRGASYNEQFF. The chain combines TRBV13 with TRBJ2-1; D might be TRBD2 (6 bases). Germline-derived CDR1 and CDR2 are PRHDT and FYEKMQ (reference sequence). There are 18 residues in the CDR3. The V end lost 4 bases, the J end lost 1 base, and 20 bases lay between the germline ends.

This rearrangement joins TRBV5-5 to TRBJ2-5; D is unresolved. V was pared by 0 bases and J by 4 bases, with 10 bases between. Germline-derived CDR1 and CDR2 are SGHKS and YYEKEE (reference sequence). The CDR3 loop spans 14 amino acids. This CDR3 is CASSLDSRSETQYF. In nucleotides, the CDR3 is TGTGCCAGCAGCTTGGACAGCCGCTCAGAGACCCAGTACTTC.